This is a list of T cell receptor beta chains from one sample in a study of T-cell memory formation after mild COVID-19. TCRdb processed the 5' RACE reads anew with MiXCR; each CDR3 protein has one entry. The profile covers approximately 230,000 distinct CDR3 sequences, with about 16% appearing a single time and approximately 3.5% taken by the ten largest. Input material: PBMCs or a T cell subset sorted from them (not recorded which). These receptors all come from a young man who had mild COVID-19 (a few samples of this study predate the infection). Cell type and time point are not known. Both conserved end residues are part of each CDR3. Fields, in order: J gene, clone size, D gene, V gene, CDR3 DNA, CDR3 protein. D genes are given only for firm matches. Clone size is shown for a subset of rows, as once, few, many or a class of expanded clone.

TRBJ1-2,.,.,TRBV2,TGTGCCAGCAGTGAAGACAGTGGGACATATGGCTACACCTTC,CASSEDSGTYGYTF
TRBJ2-5,few,.,TRBV7-2,TGTGCCAGCAGCTTTTGGAAAGAGACCCAGTACTTC,CASSFWKETQYF
TRBJ2-3,.,.,TRBV7-2,TGTGCCAGCAGCTTTTATTCCCTAGGCACAGATACGCAGTATTTT,CASSFYSLGTDTQYF
TRBJ2-3,.,TRBD1,TRBV5-1,TGCGCCAGCAGCCGCCGGGACAGGAGCACAGATACGCAGTATTTT,CASSRRDRSTDTQYF
TRBJ2-5,.,.,TRBV29-1,TGCAGCGTGACGGGGGGCGAGGGGGAGACCCAGTACTTC,CSVTGGEGETQYF
TRBJ1-2,.,.,TRBV7-2,TGTGCCAGCAGCCCCGTCAGGGGAGTCAACTATGGCTACACCTTC,CASSPVRGVNYGYTF
TRBJ2-2,few,.,TRBV16,TGTGCCAGCAGCCAATGGACCGGGGAGCTGTTTTTT,CASSQWTGELFF
TRBJ1-2,few,.,TRBV11-2,TGTGCCAGCAGCTTAGATGGTCCGGGTAACTATGGCTACACCTTC,CASSLDGPGNYGYTF
TRBJ1-2,.,TRBD1,TRBV12-3/TRBV12-4,TGTGCCAGCAGCCCCGCCCCGACAGGGCTCTATGGCTACACCTTC,CASSPAPTGLYGYTF
TRBJ1-2,many,.,TRBV9,TGTGCCAGCAGCGTATCAGGGGACTATGGCTACACCTTC,CASSVSGDYGYTF
TRBJ1-2,few,.,TRBV29-1,TGCAGCGTAGGGTCCACAGGAATCTATGGCTACACCTTC,CSVGSTGIYGYTF
TRBJ2-7,few,.,TRBV6-1,TGTGCCAGCAGGCCACAGGGTGGAAACGAGCAGTACTTC,CASRPQGGNEQYF
TRBJ2-1,many,TRBD2,TRBV7-3,TGTGCCAGCAGCGCGTTAGCGGGGGCTTACAATGAGCAGTTCTTC,CASSALAGAYNEQFF
TRBJ1-4,.,.,TRBV7-9,TGTGCCAGCCACGTAGGGGGTACAGCTAATGAAAAACTGTTTTTT,CASHVGGTANEKLFF
TRBJ1-2,.,TRBD1,TRBV4-1,TGCGCCAGCAGTCTGATAACAGGGGGTTTAGGCTACACCTTC,CASSLITGGLGYTF
TRBJ1-5,.,.,TRBV6-6,TGTGCCAGCAGCCGACAGGAGCCCTCGTATCAGCCCCAGCATTTT,CASSRQEPSYQPQHF
TRBJ2-7,.,.,TRBV20-1,TGCAGTGCTAGAAGCAGGGGGGGGACCTACGAGCAGTACTTC,CSARSRGGTYEQYF
TRBJ2-1,few,TRBD1,TRBV12-3/TRBV12-4,TGTGCCAGCAGGGGGGACAGGGATCTAAATGAGCAGTTCTTC,CASRGDRDLNEQFF
TRBJ1-1,many,.,TRBV6-2/TRBV6-3,TGTGCCAGCAGTTACAGAGGAAACACTGAAGCTTTCTTT,CASSYRGNTEAFF
TRBJ1-5,.,.,TRBV12-3/TRBV12-4,TGTGCCAGCAGTCCCCGGACCGGGAGCCCGGCACAGCCCCAGCATTTT,CASSPRTGSPAQPQHF
TRBJ2-5,few,.,TRBV12-3/TRBV12-4,TGTGCCAGCAGTCCCACTCGGGCGGCAGAGACCCAGTACTTC,CASSPTRAAETQYF
TRBJ2-7,.,TRBD1,TRBV4-1,TGCGCCAGCAGCCGCGCATGGACAGGGGGGGCCTACGAGCAGTACTTC,CASSRAWTGGAYEQYF
TRBJ2-3,few,.,TRBV25-1,TGTGCCAGCAGTGACTTCCAGGGGTACACAGATACGCAGTATTTT,CASSDFQGYTDTQYF
TRBJ1-1,many,.,TRBV6-2/TRBV6-3,TGTGCCAGCACCATAATGGGGAACACTGAAGCTTTCTTT,CASTIMGNTEAFF
TRBJ2-3,few,TRBD2,TRBV4-3,TGCGCCAGCAGCCAACTTAGCGTGGCGGGGGGAAATACGCAGTATTTT,CASSQLSVAGGNTQYF
TRBJ2-1,.,.,TRBV3-1,TGTGCCAGCAGCCAACTGGAAGGGGAGCAGTTCTTC,CASSQLEGEQFF
TRBJ1-2,.,.,TRBV7-9,TGTGCCAGCACCCAAATGGTCTATGGCTACACCTTC,CASTQMVYGYTF
TRBJ1-1,.,TRBD1,TRBV20-1,TGCAGTGCTAAGGACAGGGGATGGACTGAAGCTTTCTTT,CSAKDRGWTEAFF
TRBJ2-1,.,.,TRBV3-1,TGTGCCAGCAGCCCTATCGGCTGGAATGAGCAGTTCTTC,CASSPIGWNEQFF
TRBJ2-7,.,TRBD1,TRBV30,TGTGCCTGGACCCGGGACAGGGGGCGCCGGGAGCAGTACTTC,CAWTRDRGRREQYF
TRBJ2-1,.,.,TRBV12-3/TRBV12-4,TGTGCCAGCAGCCACGGCAATGAGCAGTTCTTC,CASSHGNEQFF
TRBJ1-2,.,TRBD1,TRBV7-2,TGTGCCAGCAGCCCCGGGACAGGGACGAGCTACACCTTC,CASSPGTGTSYTF
TRBJ2-3,few,.,TRBV5-6,TGTGCCAGCAGCTTATCTGGTCTACGCAAGTATTTT,CASSLSGLRKYF
TRBJ2-3,.,.,TRBV19,TGTGCCAGTAGTTCCGGCGGGACGGCTGTCGATACGCAGTATTTT,CASSSGGTAVDTQYF
TRBJ1-1,few,.,TRBV7-3,TGTGCCAGCAGCGGACACCCTGGCCAGGGCACTGAAGCTTTCTTT,CASSGHPGQGTEAFF
TRBJ1-3,.,.,TRBV7-2,TGTGCCAGCAGCTTAGTTGGTGGTATTGGAAACACCATATATTTT,CASSLVGGIGNTIYF
TRBJ1-4,.,.,TRBV6-5,TGTGCCAGCAGCCCCGGACGGATGCCGAGGACTAATGAAAAACTGTTTTTT,CASSPGRMPRTNEKLFF
TRBJ1-5,few,TRBD1,TRBV23-1,TGCGCCAGCAGTCGGTTACAGGGGGCTCAGCCCCAGCATTTT,CASSRLQGAQPQHF
TRBJ2-1,.,TRBD2,TRBV4-1,TGCGCCAGCAGCCAACTCCCGGCAGCTAGCGGGGGGGTGCACAATGAGCAGTTCTTC,CASSQLPAASGGVHNEQFF
TRBJ2-1,.,TRBD2,TRBV5-1,TGCGCCAGCAGCTCCCGAGCTAGCGGGGGCTCCTACAATGAGCAGTTCTTC,CASSSRASGGSYNEQFF
TRBJ1-5,few,.,TRBV20-1,TGCAGTGCTAGAGGGACTTTAATTTATAGCAATCAGCCCCAGCATTTT,CSARGTLIYSNQPQHF
TRBJ1-1,.,.,TRBV5-4,TGTGCCAGCAGCCTGGGAGTACAGAACACTGAAGCTTTCTTT,CASSLGVQNTEAFF
TRBJ2-5,few,.,TRBV5-6,TGTGCCAGCAGCTTAAAAATTCAAGAAAGGGGGACCCAGTACTTC,CASSLKIQERGTQYF
TRBJ2-1,few,TRBD2,TRBV5-1,TGCGCCAGCAGCCGAACTAGCGGAGCCTCCTACAATGAGCAGTTCTTC,CASSRTSGASYNEQFF
TRBJ1-4,few,.,TRBV6-5,TGTGCCAGCTCCCGTCTATTGGGGGGTAATGAAAAACTGTTTTTT,CASSRLLGGNEKLFF